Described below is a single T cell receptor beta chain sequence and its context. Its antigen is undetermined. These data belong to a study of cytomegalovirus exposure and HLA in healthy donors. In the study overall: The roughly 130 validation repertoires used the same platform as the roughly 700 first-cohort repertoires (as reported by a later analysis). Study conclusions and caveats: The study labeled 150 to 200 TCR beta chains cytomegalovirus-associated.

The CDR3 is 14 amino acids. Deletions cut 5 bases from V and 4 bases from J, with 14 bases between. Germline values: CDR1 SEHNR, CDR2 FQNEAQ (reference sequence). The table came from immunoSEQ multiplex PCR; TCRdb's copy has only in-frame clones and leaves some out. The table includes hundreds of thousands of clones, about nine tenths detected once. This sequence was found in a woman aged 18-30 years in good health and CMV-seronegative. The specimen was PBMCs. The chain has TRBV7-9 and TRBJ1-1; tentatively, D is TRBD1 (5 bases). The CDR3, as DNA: TGTGCCAGCAGCCGCTCGGGGGTCCCCACTGAAGCTTTCTTT. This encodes CASSRSGVPTEAFF.